Listed here are 17 T cell receptor beta chains from one sample, sequenced in a study of cytomegalovirus exposure and HLA in healthy donors. Primers for the PCR totalled 60 Vbeta and 13 Jbeta. The method was immunoSEQ multiplex PCR; TCRdb's version includes in-frame clones alone and lacks a portion of them. The profile shows 110,000 to 150,000 clones, 70% to 85% of them singletons. Sequencing used PBMCs. The receptor source for this set is a man aged 35 to 55 in good health and CMV-seropositive.

This chain joins TRBV7-3 and TRBJ2-2, with 7 bases matching TRBD1. Unmatched junction bases numbered 5, after V lost 6 bases and J lost 7 bases. The CDR3 loop spans 13 amino acids. Germline V gene sequence: CDR1 SGHTA, CDR2 FQGTGA. The CDR3 sequence is CASSRTGGGELFF. The CDR3 nucleotides are TGTGCCAGCAGTCGGACAGGAGGCGGGGAGCTGTTTTTT.

V is TRBV11-2 and J is TRBJ2-1; D gene unclear. Between the trimmed V and J ends, which lost 1 base and 5 bases, there was a span of 12 bases. CDR1 and CDR2 from the germline V gene are SGHAT and FQNNGV. The CDR3 runs 15 residues. The CDR3 DNA sequence: TGTGCCAGCAGCTTAGGTATTTTAGTTAACAATGAGCAGTTCTTC. Translation: CASSLGILVNNEQFF.

A remark on this clone: The junction departs from germline at one end; a sequencing error may be responsible. This sample includes further DNA sequences coding for the same CDR3. The V and J genes are TRBV28 and TRBJ2-2; a possible D gene is TRBD1 (6 bases). The CDR3 length is 13 residues. Germline assignment: CDR1 MDHEN and CDR2 SYDVKM. The CDR3: CASSLRGTGELFF. CDR3 sequence (DNA): TGTGCCAGTAGTTTAAGGGGGACCGGGGAGCTGTTTTTT.

The gene calls are TRBV6-5 and TRBJ1-3; unclear D gene. Trimming pared 0 bases from V and 4 bases from J, leaving 10 bases between. The germline V gene encodes CDR1 MNHEY and CDR2 SVGAGI. The CDR3 sequence is 15 residues long. The CDR3 reads CASSYSGLAGNTIYF. The CDR3 DNA follows: TGTGCCAGCAGTTACTCAGGTCTAGCCGGAAACACCATATATTTT.

J is TRBJ2-7 and V is TRBV6-5; no definite D call. CDR1 and CDR2 from the germline V gene are MNHEY and SVGAGI. Trimming took off 7 bases at V and 0 bases at J, with 13 bases between the two ends. The CDR3 contains 14 residues. The DNA of the CDR3 is TGTGCCAGCACCCCGAGTTTAAGCTCCTACGAGCAGTACTTC. Translation gives CASTPSLSSYEQYF.

The chain is built from TRBV27 and TRBJ2-1; 11 positions agree with TRBD1. The CDR3 has 14 amino acids. Trimming took 6 bases from V and 7 from J; bases not matched to a gene: 5. The germline CDR1 and CDR2 sequences are MNHEY and SMNVEV (reference sequence). CDR3 nucleotide sequence: TGTGCCAGCAGCCGGACAGGGGGCTCGAATGAGCAGTTCTTC. Amino acid sequence: CASSRTGGSNEQFF.

This chain uses TRBV10-2 with TRBJ2-1, with unresolved D. Trimming shortened V by 6 bases and J by 5 bases, and 5 bases separated the two germline ends. This CDR3 comprises 11 residues. The germline V gene encodes CDR1 WSHSY and CDR2 SAAADI. CDR3 coding DNA: TGCGCCAGCAGACGGGACAATGAGCAGTTCTTC. It translates to CASRRDNEQFF.

Only one count was recorded for this clone. V usage is TRBV5-1 and J usage is TRBJ1-5, with unresolved D. V was trimmed by 4 bases and J by 2 bases, leaving 13 bases between them. This CDR3 spans 15 amino acids. Germline values: CDR1 SGHRS, CDR2 YFSETQ. The CDR3 region is CASSPGGQGNQPQHF. The CDR3 region has the DNA TGCGCCAGCAGCCCGGGAGGGCAAGGCAATCAGCCCCAGCATTTT.

This rearrangement joins TRBV5-4 to TRBJ1-2; 7 bases map to TRBD1. J lost 1 base, V lost 4 bases, and 7 bases had no gene match. The CDR3 loop spans 15 amino acids. Germline CDR1 SGHNT, CDR2 YYREEE (reference sequence). The CDR3 DNA reads as TGTGCCAGCAGCGTAGGACAGGATTTTAACTATGGCTACACCTTC. Translation gives CASSVGQDFNYGYTF.

This chain uses TRBV7-9 with TRBJ2-7; 11 nucleotides align to TRBD2. V was clipped by 0 bases and J by 5 bases; unmatched bases: 6. This CDR3 has 16 residues. CDR1 is SEHNR, CDR2 FQNEAQ, per germline (reference sequence). The CDR3 here is CASSLAVASGRNEQYF. Written as DNA, the CDR3 is TGTGCCAGCAGCTTAGCGGTGGCTAGCGGGAGGAACGAGCAGTACTTC.

The chain has TRBV19 and TRBJ2-1, with D possibly matching TRBD2 (5 bases). Germline CDR1 and CDR2: LNHDA and SQIVND (reference sequence). The CDR3 has 14 amino acids. Trimming removed 9 bases from V and 7 bases from J, with 19 bases in between. The CDR3 protein is CASRWSGRTNEQFF. CDR3 coding DNA: TGTGCCAGCAGATGGAGTGGGAGAACGAATGAGCAGTTCTTC.

The chain employs TRBV9 and TRBJ2-1, with 15 bases identical to TRBD2. Germline CDR1 reads SGDLS; CDR2 reads YYNGEE. The CDR3 totals 18 residues. Trimming cost V 4 bases and J 1 base; bases outside gene matches: 6. In nucleotides, the CDR3 is TGTGCCAGCAGCCATACCGGGACTAGCGGGAGGTCCTACAATGAGCAGTTCTTC. It is translated as CASSHTGTSGRSYNEQFF.

The chain has TRBV27 and TRBJ2-3; D unresolved. The CDR3 contains 15 residues. With 1 base removed from V and 0 bases from J, the gap between germline ends came to 8 bases. CDR1 and CDR2 (germline): MNHEY, SMNVEV (reference sequence). The CDR3 loop is CASSLFPTSTDTQYF. DNA of the CDR3: TGTGCCAGCAGTTTATTCCCGACTAGCACAGATACGCAGTATTTT.

This clone was seen more than once but under ten times. V usage is TRBV13 and J usage is TRBJ1-2; weak D call: TRBD1 (6 bases). The CDR3 extends over 14 amino acids. V was pared by 5 bases and J by 5 bases, with 15 bases between. The germline V gene has CDR1 PRHDT and CDR2 FYEKMQ (reference sequence). The CDR3 sequence: CASSAGTTSYGYTF. CDR3 DNA: TGTGCCAGCAGCGCTGGGACAACTTCTTATGGCTACACCTTC.

The chain employs TRBV7-2 and TRBJ1-2, with TRBD1 matching over 7 bases. The trim removed 5 bases at V and 7 bases at J, leaving 7 bases unmatched. The CDR3 loop spans 13 amino acids. Germline V lookup: CDR1 SGHTA, CDR2 FQGNSA. The CDR3 is CASSPTGDAGYTF. The CDR3 bases are TGTGCCAGCAGCCCTACAGGGGACGCTGGCTACACCTTC.

The chain couples TRBV6-6 to TRBJ1-6; D unclear. Germline-derived CDR1 and CDR2 are MNHNY and SVGAGI (reference sequence). This CDR3 comprises 14 residues. Between the trimmed V and J ends, which lost 6 bases and 0 bases, there was a span of 6 bases. The CDR3 bases are TGTGCCAGCAGAGGGAGCTCCTATAATTCACCCCTCCACTTT. This sequence encodes CASRGSSYNSPLHF.

This chain links TRBV7-3 with TRBJ1-6; D is unclear. The CDR3 spans 15 residues. V was trimmed by 5 bases and J by 0 bases, leaving 8 bases between them. CDR1 is SGHTA and CDR2 is FQGTGA in the germline V gene. Here the CDR3 reads CASSEQSSYNSPLHF. In DNA form, the CDR3 reads TGTGCCAGCAGCGAACAGAGCTCCTATAATTCACCCCTCCACTTT.